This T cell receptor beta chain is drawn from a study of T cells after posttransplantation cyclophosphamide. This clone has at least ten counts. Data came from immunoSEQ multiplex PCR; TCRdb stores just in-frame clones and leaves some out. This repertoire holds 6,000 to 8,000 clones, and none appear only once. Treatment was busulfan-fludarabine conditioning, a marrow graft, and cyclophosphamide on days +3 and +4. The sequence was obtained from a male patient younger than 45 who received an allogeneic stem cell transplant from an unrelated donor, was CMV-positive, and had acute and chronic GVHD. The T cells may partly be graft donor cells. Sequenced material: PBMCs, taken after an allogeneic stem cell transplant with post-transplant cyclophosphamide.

CDR3 region: CASSSNRAHQPQHF. The CDR3 coding sequence is TGTGCCAGCAGCTCCAACAGGGCCCATCAGCCCCAGCATTTT. The gene calls are TRBV11-2 and TRBJ1-5; tentatively, D is TRBD1 (6 bases). Germline V gene sequence: CDR1 SGHAT, CDR2 FQNNGV. V was clipped by 4 bases and J by 5 bases, with 12 bases between them. The CDR3 totals 14 residues.